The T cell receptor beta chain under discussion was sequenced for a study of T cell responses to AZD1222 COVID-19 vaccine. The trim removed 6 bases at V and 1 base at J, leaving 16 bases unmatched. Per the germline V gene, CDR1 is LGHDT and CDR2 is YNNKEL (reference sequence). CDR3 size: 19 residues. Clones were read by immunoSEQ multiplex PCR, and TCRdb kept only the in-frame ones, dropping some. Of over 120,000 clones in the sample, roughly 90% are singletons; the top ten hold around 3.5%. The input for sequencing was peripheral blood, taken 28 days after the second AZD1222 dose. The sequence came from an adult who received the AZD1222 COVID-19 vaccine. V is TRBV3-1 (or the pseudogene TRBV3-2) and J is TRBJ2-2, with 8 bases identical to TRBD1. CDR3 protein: CASRRPGQARSLNTGELFF. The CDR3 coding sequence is TGTGCCAGCAGAAGACCGGGACAGGCCCGCTCCTTGAACACCGGGGAGCTGTTTTTT.